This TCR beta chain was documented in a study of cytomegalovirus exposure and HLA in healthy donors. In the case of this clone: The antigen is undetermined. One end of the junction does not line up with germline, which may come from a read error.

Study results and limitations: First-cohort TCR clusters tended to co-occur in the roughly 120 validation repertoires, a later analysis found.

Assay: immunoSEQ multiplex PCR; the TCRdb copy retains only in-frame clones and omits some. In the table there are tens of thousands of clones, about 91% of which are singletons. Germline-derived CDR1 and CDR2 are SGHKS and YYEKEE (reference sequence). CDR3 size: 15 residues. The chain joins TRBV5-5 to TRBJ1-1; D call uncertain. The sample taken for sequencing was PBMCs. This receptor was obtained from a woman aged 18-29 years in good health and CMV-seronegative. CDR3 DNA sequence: TGTGCCAGCACCTTGAGGTCCACAGCCAACAATGAAGCTTTCTTT. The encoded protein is CASTLRSTANNEAFF.